This T cell receptor (beta chain) came from a study of monozygotic twins with inflammatory bowel disease. Each CDR3 protein gets one entry in TCRdb, which reprocessed the 5' RACE reads and gives no DNA. The sample totals fewer than 400,000 distinct CDR3 sequences; its top ten clones hold 5.5% to 6.5%. Note on this clonotype: Its target is unknown.

Isolation of total RNA was performed on whole blood, with no prior T cell sorting. Study-wide results and limits: Compared with healthy twins, IBD patients shared fewer clonotypes with others, especially with disease activity.

CDR3 length: 12 residues. Germline loops: CDR1 SGHTA, CDR2 FQGTGA. Sequences were obtained from blood. The TCR comes from a human donor with ulcerative colitis or Crohn's disease, or a healthy co-twin of an affected twin (not recorded which). This chain links TRBV7-3 with TRBJ1-1; TCRdb selects TRBD1, and the lack of DNA leaves this call unchecked. CDR3 protein: CASSWRQGEAFF.